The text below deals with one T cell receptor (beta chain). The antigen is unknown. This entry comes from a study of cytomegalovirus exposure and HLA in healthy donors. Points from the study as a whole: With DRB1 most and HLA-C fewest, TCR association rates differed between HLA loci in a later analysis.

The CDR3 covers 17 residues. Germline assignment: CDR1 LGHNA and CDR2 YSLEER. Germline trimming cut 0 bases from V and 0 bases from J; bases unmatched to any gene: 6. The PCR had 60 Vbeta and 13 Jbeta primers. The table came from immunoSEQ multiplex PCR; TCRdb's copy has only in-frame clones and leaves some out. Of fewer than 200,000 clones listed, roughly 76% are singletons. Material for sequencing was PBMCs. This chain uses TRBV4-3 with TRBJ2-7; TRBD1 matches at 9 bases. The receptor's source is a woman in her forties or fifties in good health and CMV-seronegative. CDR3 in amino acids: CASSQEDGTGSSYEQYF. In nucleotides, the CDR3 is TGCGCCAGCAGCCAAGAGGACGGGACAGGGAGCTCCTACGAGCAGTACTTC.